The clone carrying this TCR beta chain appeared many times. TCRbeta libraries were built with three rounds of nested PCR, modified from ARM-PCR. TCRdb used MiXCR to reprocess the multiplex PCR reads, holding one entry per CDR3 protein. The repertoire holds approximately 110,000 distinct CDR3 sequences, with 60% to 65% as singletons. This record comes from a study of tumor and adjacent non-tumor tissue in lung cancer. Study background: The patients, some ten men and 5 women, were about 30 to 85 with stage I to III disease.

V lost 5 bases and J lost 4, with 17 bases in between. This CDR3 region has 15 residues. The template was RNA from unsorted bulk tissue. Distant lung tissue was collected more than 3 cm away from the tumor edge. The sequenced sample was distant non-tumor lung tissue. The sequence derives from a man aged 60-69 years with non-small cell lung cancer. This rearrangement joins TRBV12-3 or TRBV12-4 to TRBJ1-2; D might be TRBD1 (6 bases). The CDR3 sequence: CASSKETGLGYGYTF. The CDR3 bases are TGTGCCAGCAGTAAAGAGACAGGCTTGGGCTATGGCTACACCTTC.